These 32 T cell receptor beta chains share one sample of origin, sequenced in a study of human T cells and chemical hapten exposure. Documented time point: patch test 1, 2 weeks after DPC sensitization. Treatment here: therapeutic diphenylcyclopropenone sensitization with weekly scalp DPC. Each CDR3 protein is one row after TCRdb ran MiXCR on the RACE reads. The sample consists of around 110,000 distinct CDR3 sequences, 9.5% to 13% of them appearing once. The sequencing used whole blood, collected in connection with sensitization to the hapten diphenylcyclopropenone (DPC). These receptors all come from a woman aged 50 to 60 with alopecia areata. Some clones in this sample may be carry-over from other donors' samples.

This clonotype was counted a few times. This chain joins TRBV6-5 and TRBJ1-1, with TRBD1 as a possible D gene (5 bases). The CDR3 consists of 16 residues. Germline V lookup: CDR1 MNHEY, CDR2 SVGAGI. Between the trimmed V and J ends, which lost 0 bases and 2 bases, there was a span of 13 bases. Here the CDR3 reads CASSYSSRGGNTEAFF. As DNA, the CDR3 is TGTGCCAGCAGTTACTCGAGTCGGGGGGGTAACACTGAAGCTTTCTTT.

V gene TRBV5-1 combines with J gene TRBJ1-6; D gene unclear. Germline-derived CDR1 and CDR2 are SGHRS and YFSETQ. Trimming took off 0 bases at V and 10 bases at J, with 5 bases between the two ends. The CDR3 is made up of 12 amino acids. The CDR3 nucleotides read TGCGCCAGCAGCTTGGGTCGCTCACCCCTCCACTTT. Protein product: CASSLGRSPLHF.

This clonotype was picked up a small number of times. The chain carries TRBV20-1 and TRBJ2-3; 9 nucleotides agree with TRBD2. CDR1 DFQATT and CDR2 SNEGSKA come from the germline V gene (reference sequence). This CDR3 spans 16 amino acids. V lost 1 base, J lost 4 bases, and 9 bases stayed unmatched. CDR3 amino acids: CSARVPAGGPADTQYF. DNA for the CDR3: TGCAGTGCTAGAGTCCCCGCGGGGGGGCCCGCAGATACGCAGTATTTT.

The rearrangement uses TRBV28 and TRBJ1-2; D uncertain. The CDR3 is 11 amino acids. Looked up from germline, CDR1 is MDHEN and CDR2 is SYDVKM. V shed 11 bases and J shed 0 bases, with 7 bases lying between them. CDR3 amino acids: CAVGPNYGYTF. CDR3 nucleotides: TGTGCCGTTGGCCCTAACTATGGCTACACCTTC.

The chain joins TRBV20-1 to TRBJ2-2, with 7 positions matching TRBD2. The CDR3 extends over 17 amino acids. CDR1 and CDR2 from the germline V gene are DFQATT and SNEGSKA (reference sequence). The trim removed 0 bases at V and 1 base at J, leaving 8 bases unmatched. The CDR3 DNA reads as TGCAGTGCTAGAGATTCCAGGTCTAGCGGGAACACCGGGGAGCTGTTTTTT. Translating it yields CSARDSRSSGNTGELFF.

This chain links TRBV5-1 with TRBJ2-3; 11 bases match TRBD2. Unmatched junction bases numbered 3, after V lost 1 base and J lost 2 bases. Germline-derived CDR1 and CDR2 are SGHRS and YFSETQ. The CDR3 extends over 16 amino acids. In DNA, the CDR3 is TGCGCCAGCAGCTTGCTAGCGGGAGGACCCACAGATACGCAGTATTTT. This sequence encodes CASSLLAGGPTDTQYF.

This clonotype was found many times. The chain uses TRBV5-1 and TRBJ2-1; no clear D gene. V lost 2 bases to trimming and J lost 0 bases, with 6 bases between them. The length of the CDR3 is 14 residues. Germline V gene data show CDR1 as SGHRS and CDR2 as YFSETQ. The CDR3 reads CASSFLNSYNEQFF. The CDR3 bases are TGCGCCAGCAGCTTTCTTAACTCCTACAATGAGCAGTTCTTC.

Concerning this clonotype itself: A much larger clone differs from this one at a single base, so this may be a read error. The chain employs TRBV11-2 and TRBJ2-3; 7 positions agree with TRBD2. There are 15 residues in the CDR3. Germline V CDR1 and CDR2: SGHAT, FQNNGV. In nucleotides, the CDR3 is TGTGCCAGCAGCTCTAGCGGAACTAGCACAGATACGCTGTATTTT. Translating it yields CASSSSGTSTDTLYF.

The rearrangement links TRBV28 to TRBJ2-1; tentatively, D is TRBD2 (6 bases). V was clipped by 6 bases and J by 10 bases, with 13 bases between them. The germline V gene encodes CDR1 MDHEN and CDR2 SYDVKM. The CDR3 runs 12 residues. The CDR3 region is CASSSSAREQFF. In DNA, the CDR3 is TGTGCCAGCAGCTCTAGCGCTAGGGAGCAGTTCTTC.

The CDR3 loop is CASSLYTSTGELFF. Written as DNA, the CDR3 is TGTGCCAGCAGCTTATACACCTCCACCGGGGAGCTGTTTTTT. The chain recombines TRBV7-9 with TRBJ2-2; no firm D call. V was pared by 2 bases and J by 4 bases, with 8 bases between. CDR3 length: 14 residues. Germline CDR1 and CDR2: SEHNR and FQNEAQ (reference sequence).

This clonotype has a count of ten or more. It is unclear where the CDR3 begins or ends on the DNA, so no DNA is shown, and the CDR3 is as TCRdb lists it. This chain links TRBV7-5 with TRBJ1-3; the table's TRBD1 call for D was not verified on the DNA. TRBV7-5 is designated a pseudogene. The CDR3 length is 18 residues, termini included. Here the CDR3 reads CISVSATLKDREGDTIYF.

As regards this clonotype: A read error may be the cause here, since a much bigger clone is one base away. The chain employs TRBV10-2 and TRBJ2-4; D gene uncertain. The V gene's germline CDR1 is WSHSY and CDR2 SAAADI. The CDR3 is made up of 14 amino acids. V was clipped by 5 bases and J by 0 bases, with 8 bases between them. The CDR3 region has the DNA TGCGCCAGCAGTAGAGTAACAGCCAAAAACATTCAGTACTTC. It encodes CASSRVTAKNIQYF.

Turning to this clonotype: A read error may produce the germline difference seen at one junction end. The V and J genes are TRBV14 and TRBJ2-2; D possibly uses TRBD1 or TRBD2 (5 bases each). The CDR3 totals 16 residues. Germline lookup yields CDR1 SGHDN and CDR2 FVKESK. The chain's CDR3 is CASSREGAFDTGELLF. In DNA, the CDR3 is TGTGCCAGCAGCCGAGAAGGGGCTTTTGACACCGGGGAGCTGCTTTTT.

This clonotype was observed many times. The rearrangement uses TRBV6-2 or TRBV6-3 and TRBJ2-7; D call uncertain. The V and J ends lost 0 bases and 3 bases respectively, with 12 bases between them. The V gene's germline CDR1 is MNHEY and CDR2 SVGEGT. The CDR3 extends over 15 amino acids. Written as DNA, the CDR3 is TGTGCCAGCAGTTACTCGAGTACAGCAAACTACGAGCAGTACTTC. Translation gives CASSYSSTANYEQYF.

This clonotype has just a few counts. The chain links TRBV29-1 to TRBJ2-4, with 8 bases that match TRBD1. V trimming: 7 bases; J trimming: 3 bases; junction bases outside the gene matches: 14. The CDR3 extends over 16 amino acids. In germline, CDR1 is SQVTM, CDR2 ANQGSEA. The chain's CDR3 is CSERRPKGQVKNIQYF. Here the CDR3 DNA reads TGCAGCGAGCGGAGACCCAAGGGACAGGTCAAAAACATTCAGTACTTC.

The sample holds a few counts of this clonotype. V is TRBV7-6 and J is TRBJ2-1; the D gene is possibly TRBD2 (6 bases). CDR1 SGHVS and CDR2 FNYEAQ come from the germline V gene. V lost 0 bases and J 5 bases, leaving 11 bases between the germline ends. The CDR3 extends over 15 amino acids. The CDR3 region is CASSLAGTFNNEQFF. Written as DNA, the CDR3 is TGTGCCAGCAGCTTAGCGGGGACTTTCAACAATGAGCAGTTCTTC. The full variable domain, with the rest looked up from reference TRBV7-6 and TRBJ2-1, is GAGVSQSPRYKVTKRGQDVALRCDPISGHVSLYWYRQALGQGPEFLTYFNYEAQQDKSGLPNDRFSAERPEGSISTLTIQRTEQRDSAMYRCASSLAGTFNNEQFFGPGTRLTVL.

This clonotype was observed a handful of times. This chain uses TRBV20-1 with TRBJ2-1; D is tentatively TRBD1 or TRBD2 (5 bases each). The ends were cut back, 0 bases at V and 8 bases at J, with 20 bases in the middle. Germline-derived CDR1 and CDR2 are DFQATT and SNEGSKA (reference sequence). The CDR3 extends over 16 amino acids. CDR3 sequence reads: CSARDMSGRAGDEQFF. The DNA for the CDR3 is TGCAGTGCTAGAGATATGTCGGGCAGGGCCGGGGATGAGCAGTTCTTC.

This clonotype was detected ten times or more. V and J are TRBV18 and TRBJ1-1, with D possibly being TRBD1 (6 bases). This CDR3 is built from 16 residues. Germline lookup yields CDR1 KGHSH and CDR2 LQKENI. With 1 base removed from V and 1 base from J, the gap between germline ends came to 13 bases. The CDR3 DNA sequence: TGTGCCAGCTCACCACGGCAGGGGCCCCCGAACACTGAAGCTTTCTTT. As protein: CASSPRQGPPNTEAFF. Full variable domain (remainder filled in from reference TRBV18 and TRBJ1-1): NAGVMQNPRHLVRRRGQEARLRCSPMKGHSHVYWYRQLPEEGLKFMVYLQKENIIDESGMPKERFSAEFPKEGPSILRIQQVVRGDSAAYFCASSPRQGPPNTEAFFGQGTRLTVV.

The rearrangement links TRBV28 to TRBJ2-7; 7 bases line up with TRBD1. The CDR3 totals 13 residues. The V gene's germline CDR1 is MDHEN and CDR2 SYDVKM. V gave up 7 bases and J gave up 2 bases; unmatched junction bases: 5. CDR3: CASKGAGTYEQYF. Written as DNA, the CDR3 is TGTGCCAGCAAGGGGGCTGGGACCTACGAGCAGTACTTC.

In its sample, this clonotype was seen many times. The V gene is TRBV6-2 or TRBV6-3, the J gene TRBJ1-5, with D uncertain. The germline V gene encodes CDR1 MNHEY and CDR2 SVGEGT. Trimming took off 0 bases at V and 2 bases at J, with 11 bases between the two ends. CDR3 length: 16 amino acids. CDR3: CASSYSRGHRNQPQHF. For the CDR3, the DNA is TGTGCCAGCAGTTACTCGAGAGGCCACCGCAATCAGCCCCAGCATTTT.

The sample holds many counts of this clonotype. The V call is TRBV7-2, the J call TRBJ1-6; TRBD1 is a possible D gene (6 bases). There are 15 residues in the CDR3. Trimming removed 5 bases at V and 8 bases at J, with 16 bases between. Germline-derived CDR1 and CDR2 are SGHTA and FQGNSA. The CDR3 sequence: CASSVSGQTYSPLHF. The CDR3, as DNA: TGTGCCAGCAGCGTATCAGGACAGACCTATTCACCCCTCCACTTT.

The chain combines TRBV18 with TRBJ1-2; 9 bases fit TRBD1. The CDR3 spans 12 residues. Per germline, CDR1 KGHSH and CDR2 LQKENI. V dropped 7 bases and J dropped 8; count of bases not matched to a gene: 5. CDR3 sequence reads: CASWTGAGGYTF. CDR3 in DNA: TGTGCCAGCTGGACAGGGGCGGGCGGCTACACCTTC. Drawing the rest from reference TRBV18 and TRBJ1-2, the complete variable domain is NAGVMQNPRHLVRRRGQEARLRCSPMKGHSHVYWYRQLPEEGLKFMVYLQKENIIDESGMPKERFSAEFPKEGPSILRIQQVVRGDSAAYFCASWTGAGGYTFGSGTRLTVV.

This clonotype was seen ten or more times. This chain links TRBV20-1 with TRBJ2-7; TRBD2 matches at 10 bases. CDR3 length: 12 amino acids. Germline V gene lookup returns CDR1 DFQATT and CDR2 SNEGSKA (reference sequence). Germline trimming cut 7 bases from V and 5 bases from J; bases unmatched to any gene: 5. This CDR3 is CSVSLAGDEQYF. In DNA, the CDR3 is TGCAGTGTCTCGCTAGCGGGAGACGAGCAGTACTTC.

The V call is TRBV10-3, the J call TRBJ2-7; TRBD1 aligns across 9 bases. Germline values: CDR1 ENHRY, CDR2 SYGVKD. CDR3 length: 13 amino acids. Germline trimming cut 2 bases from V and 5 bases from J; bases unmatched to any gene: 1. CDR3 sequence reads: CAISEGQGNEQYF. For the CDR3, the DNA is TGTGCCATCAGTGAGGGACAGGGGAACGAGCAGTACTTC.

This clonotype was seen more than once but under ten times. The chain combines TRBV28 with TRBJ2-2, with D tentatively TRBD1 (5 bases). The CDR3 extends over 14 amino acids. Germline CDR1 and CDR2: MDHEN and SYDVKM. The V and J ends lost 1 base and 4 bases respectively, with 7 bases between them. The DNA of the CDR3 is TGTGCCAGCAGTTTATCAGGGATCACCGGGGAGCTGTTTTTT. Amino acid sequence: CASSLSGITGELFF.

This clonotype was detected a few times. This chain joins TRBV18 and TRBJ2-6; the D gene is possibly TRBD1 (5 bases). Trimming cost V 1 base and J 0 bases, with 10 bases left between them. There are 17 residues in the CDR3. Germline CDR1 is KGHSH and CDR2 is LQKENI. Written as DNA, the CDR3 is TGTGCCAGCTCACCACTCCAGGGAAACTCTGGGGCCAACGTCCTGACTTTC. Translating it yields CASSPLQGNSGANVLTF.

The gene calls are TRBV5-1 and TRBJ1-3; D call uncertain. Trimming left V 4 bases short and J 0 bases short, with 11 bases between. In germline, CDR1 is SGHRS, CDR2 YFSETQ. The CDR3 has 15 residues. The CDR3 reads CASSVTTDSGNTIYF. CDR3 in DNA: TGCGCCAGCAGCGTGACAACTGACTCTGGAAACACCATATATTTT.

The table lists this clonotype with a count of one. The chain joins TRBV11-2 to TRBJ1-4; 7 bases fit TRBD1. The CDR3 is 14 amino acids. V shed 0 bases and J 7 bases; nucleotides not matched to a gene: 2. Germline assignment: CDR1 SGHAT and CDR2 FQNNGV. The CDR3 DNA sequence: TGTGCCAGCAGCTTAGAGGGACAGCCTGAAAAACTGTTTTTT. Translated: CASSLEGQPEKLFF. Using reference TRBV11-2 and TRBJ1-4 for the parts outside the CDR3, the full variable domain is EAGVAQSPRYKIIEKRQSVAFWCNPISGHATLYWYQQILGQGPKLLIQFQNNGVVDDSQLPKDRFSAERLKGVDSTLKIQPAKLEDSAVYLCASSLEGQPEKLFFGSGTQLSVL.

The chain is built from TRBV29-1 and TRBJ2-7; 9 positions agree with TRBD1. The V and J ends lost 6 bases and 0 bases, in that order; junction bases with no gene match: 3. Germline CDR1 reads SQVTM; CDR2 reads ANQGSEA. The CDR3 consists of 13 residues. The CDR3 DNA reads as TGCAGCGTCCGGGACAGGGTCTCCTACGAGCAGTACTTC. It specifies CSVRDRVSYEQYF.

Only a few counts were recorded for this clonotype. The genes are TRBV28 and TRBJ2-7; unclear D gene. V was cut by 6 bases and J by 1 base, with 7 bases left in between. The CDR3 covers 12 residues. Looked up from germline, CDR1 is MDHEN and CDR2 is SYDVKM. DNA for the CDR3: TGTGCCAGCAGCGACATGTCCTACGAGCAGTACTTC. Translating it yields CASSDMSYEQYF.

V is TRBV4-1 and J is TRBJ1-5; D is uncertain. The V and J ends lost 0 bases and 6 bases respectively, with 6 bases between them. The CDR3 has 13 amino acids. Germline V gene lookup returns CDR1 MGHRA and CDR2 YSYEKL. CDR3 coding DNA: TGCGCCAGCAGCCAAGAATGGCTTCAGCCCCAGCATTTT. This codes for CASSQEWLQPQHF.

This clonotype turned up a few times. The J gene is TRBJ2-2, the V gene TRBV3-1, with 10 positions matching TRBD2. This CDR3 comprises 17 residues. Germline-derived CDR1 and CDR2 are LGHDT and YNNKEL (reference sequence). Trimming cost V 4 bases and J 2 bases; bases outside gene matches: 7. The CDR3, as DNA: TGTGCCAGCAGCCTCCTTCCACTAGCGGGAAACACCGGGGAGCTGTTTTTT. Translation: CASSLLPLAGNTGELFF.